Presented here are 17 T cell receptor beta chains from one specimen sequenced in a study of blood T cell repertoires in COVID-19. Repertoires were generated with immunoSEQ multiplex PCR, while TCRdb's copy carries only in-frame clones and drops some. The sample lists tens of thousands of clones, about 82% occurring once. Sequencing was carried out using PBMCs or T cells enriched from blood (not recorded which). All receptors derive from a woman aged 40 to 49 with acute COVID-19.

The chain recombines TRBV10-1 with TRBJ2-2, with 7 bases aligning to TRBD2. With 1 base clipped from V and 7 bases from J, the junction kept 12 bases outside the gene matches. The CDR3 consists of 17 residues. Germline-derived CDR1 and CDR2 are WNHNN and SYGVQD (reference sequence). The CDR3 DNA sequence: TGCGCCAGCAGTGAGTTGAGTCCGGGTTCTAGCGGCGGGGAGCTGTTTTTT. This codes for CASSELSPGSSGGELFF.

V usage is TRBV6-4 and J usage is TRBJ2-7; TRBD1 matches at 7 bases. With 0 bases clipped from V and 7 bases from J, the junction kept 9 bases outside the gene matches. The CDR3 runs to 15 residues. Germline values: CDR1 MRHNA, CDR2 SNTAGT. In DNA, the CDR3 is TGTGCCAGCAGTGACTCGTCTGGGGCAGGGGGTGAGCAGTACGTC. It is translated as CASSDSSGAGGEQYV.

Details on this clone: This sample includes further DNA sequences coding for the same CDR3. The V gene is TRBV28, the J gene TRBJ2-3, with unresolved D. The germline CDR1 and CDR2 sequences are MDHEN and SYDVKM. The V and J ends lost 3 bases and 1 base respectively, with 8 bases between them. CDR3 size: 14 residues. CDR3 residues: CASSFLQGTDTQYF. The CDR3 coding sequence is TGTGCCAGCAGTTTCTTGCAGGGCACAGATACGCAGTATTTT. Full variable domain (rest looked up from reference TRBV28 and TRBJ2-3): DVKVTQSSRYLVKRTGEKVFLECVQDMDHENMFWYRQDPGLGLRLIYFSYDVKMKEKGDIPEGYSVSREKKERFSLILESASTNQTSMYLCASSFLQGTDTQYFGPGTRLTVL.

This chain uses TRBV6-5 with TRBJ2-4; D may be TRBD2 (7 bases). Germline values: CDR1 MNHEY, CDR2 SVGAGI. The CDR3 is made up of 13 amino acids. V lost 5 bases and J lost 8, with 13 bases in between. This CDR3 is CASSSGKGDIQYF. The CDR3 DNA is TGTGCCAGCAGTAGCGGGAAGGGGGACATTCAGTACTTC.

The rearrangement links TRBV15 to TRBJ1-1, with TRBD1 as a possible D gene (5 bases). The CDR3 is 15 residues long. Germline CDR1 reads LNHNV; CDR2 reads YYDKDF (reference sequence). The V gene lost 6 bases and the J gene lost 1 base, with 15 bases spanning the gap. CDR3 sequence reads: CATRLKQAPNTEAFF. The CDR3 bases are TGTGCCACCAGGTTAAAACAGGCCCCGAACACTGAAGCTTTCTTT.

The count of this clone is one. This chain links TRBV11-2 with TRBJ1-1; no clear D. Trimming shortened V by 3 bases and J by 5 bases, and 7 bases separated the two germline ends. Germline-derived CDR1 and CDR2 are SGHAT and FQNNGV. The CDR3 spans 12 residues. DNA for the CDR3: TGTGCCAGCAGCTTGGAGTCGACTGAAGCTTTCTTT. Translated: CASSLESTEAFF.

This clone was seen a few times. For the CDR3, the DNA is TGTGCCAGCAGTTTAGGTCCACCAAAGACAGCGGGAGGAACCCTAAGGGAGCTGTTTTTT. This codes for CASSLGPPKTAGGTLRELFF. The chain couples TRBV28 to TRBJ2-2; 9 positions agree with TRBD2. Trimming took 2 bases from V and 9 from J; bases not matched to a gene: 22. The length of the CDR3 is 20 residues. CDR1 and CDR2 from the germline V gene are MDHEN and SYDVKM.

V is TRBV6-9 and J is TRBJ2-5, with 11 bases aligning to TRBD2. The length of the CDR3 is 16 residues. Per the germline V gene, CDR1 is MNHGY and CDR2 is SVAAGI. Trimming removed 5 bases from V and 2 bases from J; junction bases left unmatched: 7. The chain's CDR3 is CASSDVAGGQQETQYF. The CDR3 DNA sequence: TGTGCCAGCAGTGACGTAGCGGGAGGGCAGCAAGAGACCCAGTACTTC.

CDR3 sequence (DNA): TGCGCCAGCAGCCCCGAGGACAGGGGACACTCACCCCTCCACTTT. Amino acids: CASSPEDRGHSPLHF. The V gene is TRBV5-1, the J gene TRBJ1-6; 9 bases agree with TRBD1. The CDR3 consists of 15 residues. Trimming removed 4 bases from V and 10 bases from J; junction bases left unmatched: 9. CDR1 is SGHRS and CDR2 is YFSETQ in the germline V gene.

This clone was detected only once. In the same sample, other DNA sequences code for this CDR3. The rearrangement uses TRBV4-1 and TRBJ1-1; 10 nucleotides line up with TRBD1. Germline values: CDR1 MGHRA, CDR2 YSYEKL. The CDR3 has 16 amino acids. J was trimmed by 0 bases and V by 3 bases; bases with no gene match: 4. The CDR3 DNA is TGCGCCAGCAGCCAGGGGGACAGGGGAATGAACACTGAAGCTTTCTTT. Protein product: CASSQGDRGMNTEAFF.

The chain recombines TRBV10-3 with TRBJ1-2, with D unresolved. Germline V gene data show CDR1 as ENHRY and CDR2 as SYGVKD. Trimming took 4 bases from V and 2 from J, leaving 8 bases between them. The CDR3 contains 13 residues. The CDR3 spells CAISGGQNYGYTF. The CDR3 DNA follows: TGTGCCATCAGTGGTGGGCAGAACTATGGCTACACCTTC.

The rearrangement links TRBV28 to TRBJ2-7; 8 nucleotides agree with TRBD1. CDR3 length: 14 residues. From germline, CDR1 is MDHEN and CDR2 SYDVKM. The junction had 6 bases not matched to a gene; V was cut back by 3 bases and J by 5 bases. CDR3 DNA: TGTGCCAGCAGTTTCTTGACAGGGGCCGACGAGCAGTACTTC. The encoded protein is CASSFLTGADEQYF. Full variable domain (remainder filled in from reference TRBV28 and TRBJ2-7): DVKVTQSSRYLVKRTGEKVFLECVQDMDHENMFWYRQDPGLGLRLIYFSYDVKMKEKGDIPEGYSVSREKKERFSLILESASTNQTSMYLCASSFLTGADEQYFGPGTRLTVT.

The rearrangement links TRBV29-1 to TRBJ2-1; D possibly corresponds to TRBD2 (5 bases). The CDR3 is made up of 12 amino acids. Germline V CDR1 and CDR2: SQVTM, ANQGSEA. V lost 4 bases to trimming and J lost 6 bases, with 10 bases between them. This chain's CDR3 is CSVGEGFNEQFF. The DNA of the CDR3 is TGCAGCGTTGGAGAGGGCTTCAATGAGCAGTTCTTC.

This chain connects TRBV11-2 to TRBJ1-2, with 11 bases identical to TRBD1. Looked up from germline, CDR1 is SGHAT and CDR2 is FQNNGV. V lost 5 bases, J lost 1 base, and 6 bases stayed unmatched. CDR3 size: 16 residues. DNA of the CDR3: TGTGCCAGCAGCAACCGGGACAGGGGGAATAACTATGGCTACACCTTC. Its protein product is CASSNRDRGNNYGYTF.

J is TRBJ2-1 and V is TRBV7-9, with D tentatively TRBD2 (6 bases). Germline CDR1 is SEHNR and CDR2 is FQNEAQ (reference sequence). The CDR3 runs 12 residues. V gave up 8 bases and J gave up 4 bases, with 9 bases separating them. The CDR3 is CASPRGYNEQFF. CDR3 DNA sequence: TGTGCCAGCCCGCGGGGATACAATGAGCAGTTCTTC.

The chain has TRBV27 and TRBJ2-5, with D tentatively TRBD1 (5 bases). This CDR3 region has 15 residues. With 1 base removed from V and 0 bases from J, the gap between germline ends came to 9 bases. Germline V lookup: CDR1 MNHEY, CDR2 SMNVEV (reference sequence). CDR3 nucleotides: TGTGCCAGCAGTTTATACGCGACAGACCAAGAGACCCAGTACTTC. It yields the protein CASSLYATDQETQYF.

This clone was seen a handful of times. The CDR3 DNA is TGTGCCAGCAGCGCCCTTAGCGGGAGGGTTGACACCGGGGAGCTGTTTTTT. It yields the protein CASSALSGRVDTGELFF. This sequence joins TRBV9 and TRBJ2-2, with TRBD2 matching over 11 bases. Germline loops: CDR1 SGDLS, CDR2 YYNGEE. This CDR3 is 17 amino acids long. V dropped 3 bases and J dropped 3; count of bases not matched to a gene: 7.